This T cell receptor (beta chain) is from a study of T cell changes during pregnancy in multiple sclerosis. The germline CDR1 and CDR2 sequences are MNHEY and SMNVEV (reference sequence). This CDR3 is built from 17 residues. The junction had 14 bases not matched to a gene; V was cut back by 4 bases and J by 10 bases. Here immunoSEQ multiplex PCR was the method, and the copy in TCRdb shows in-frame clones only, minus some. The sample has under 85,000 clones, approximately 90% seen once; the top ten hold approximately 0.47%. The sequenced sample was CD4+ T cells from peripheral blood mononuclear cells, obtained in the second trimester of pregnancy. The chain recombines TRBV27 with TRBJ1-6; 9 nucleotides align to TRBD1. The source is a female donor with multiple sclerosis, enrolled in a pregnancy study. CDR3 sequence reads: CASSSGRGTGHGSPLHF. CDR3 sequence (DNA): TGTGCCAGCAGTTCCGGCCGCGGGACAGGGCATGGATCACCCCTCCACTTT.